What follows are 7 T cell receptor beta chains derived from one specimen sequenced in a study of vaccination effects on CD4 cells after COVID-19. Peptide-pool stimulation followed by sequencing identified expanded antigen-specific CD4+ clonotypes in the ViraFEST assay. Cells that had been cultured for roughly eleven days were the source of isolated CD4+ T cells. Each participant was administered two doses of either the BNT162b2 or the mRNA-1273 vaccine. Only in-frame clones appear in the TCRdb table, and some are missing; sequencing was by immunoSEQ multiplex PCR. The sample records around 59,000 clones, roughly three quarters being singletons. Their antigen targets remain unknown. Sequences were derived from CD4+ T cells from PBMCs cultured with HCoV-OC43 spike peptides, sampled after COVID-19 vaccination. Subset in this sample: HCoV-OC43 spike overlapping peptide pool stimulation. The receptors stem from a human donor who received a COVID-19 vaccine.

This clone was seen a few times. This chain uses TRBV2 with TRBJ2-6; 8 bases map to TRBD1. The trim removed 7 bases at V and 4 bases at J, leaving 24 bases unmatched. The germline CDR1 and CDR2 sequences are SNHLY and FYNNEI. This CDR3 contains 21 residues. The CDR3 reads CASTPRTGSIRTYSGANVLTF. DNA of the CDR3: TGTGCCAGCACCCCTCGGACAGGGAGTATTAGGACTTACTCGGGGGCCAACGTCCTGACTTTC.

The chain uses TRBV24-1 and TRBJ2-1; 13 nucleotides line up with TRBD2. V gave up 2 bases and J gave up 2 bases; unmatched junction bases: 2. CDR1 and CDR2 from the germline V gene are KGHDR and SFDVKD. CDR3 length: 17 residues. DNA for the CDR3: TGTGCCACCAGTGATTCGGGACTAGCGGGGCCCTACAATGAGCAGTTCTTC. As protein: CATSDSGLAGPYNEQFF.

CDR3 region: CASTETSGGVTDTQYF. The CDR3 DNA reads TGTGCCAGCACAGAGACTAGCGGGGGGGTCACAGATACGCAGTATTTT. The rearrangement uses TRBV2 and TRBJ2-3; 14 bases align to TRBD2. The CDR3 runs 16 residues. Germline V gene lookup returns CDR1 SNHLY and CDR2 FYNNEI. V lost 7 bases and J lost 2; bases outside the gene matches: 5.

The chain couples TRBV6-5 to TRBJ2-5, with a weak D call TRBD2 (6 bases). CDR1 is MNHEY and CDR2 is SVGAGI in the germline V gene. CDR3 length equals 15 residues. V was cut by 0 bases and J by 5 bases, with 13 bases left in between. The DNA for the CDR3 is TGTGCCAGCAGTTACTCTAGGGGCGGGATTGAGACCCAGTACTTC. Translated, it gives CASSYSRGGIETQYF.

The V gene is TRBV18, the J gene TRBJ1-1; D perhaps matches TRBD1 (5 bases). The V and J ends lost 4 bases and 1 base respectively, with 7 bases between them. Germline V gives CDR1 KGHSH, CDR2 LQKENI. The CDR3 contains 13 residues. The CDR3 DNA reads as TGTGCCAGCTCACGAACAGGGAACACTGAAGCTTTCTTT. It yields the protein CASSRTGNTEAFF.

The chain links TRBV18 to TRBJ1-1; D might be TRBD1 (5 bases). CDR3 length equals 13 residues. Germline-derived CDR1 and CDR2 are KGHSH and LQKENI. V was clipped by 7 bases and J by 1 base, with 10 bases between them. Here the CDR3 DNA reads TGTGCCAGCTTTGCCGACAGGAACACTGAAGCTTTCTTT. This sequence encodes CASFADRNTEAFF.

This clone was seen more than once but under ten times. The chain combines TRBV6-5 with TRBJ1-5, with D hard to call. V dropped 7 bases and J dropped 2 bases, with 12 bases sitting between them. Germline CDR1 and CDR2: MNHEY and SVGAGI. CDR3 length equals 14 residues. The CDR3 protein is CASKVGSGNQPQHF. The CDR3 region has the DNA TGTGCCAGCAAGGTGGGCTCAGGCAATCAGCCCCAGCATTTT.